This T cell receptor (beta chain) was obtained from a study of blood T cells in healthy people across ages. About the study: About one barcoded beta molecule per two T cells was the capture yield of template switching.

Worth noting for this clonotype: Its cognate antigen is unknown.

The use of a sample-barcoded 5' primer and a J-beta primer mix characterized a second PCR of about 7 to 12 cycles. With 12 random nucleotides, a template-switch adaptor tagged each individual cDNA molecule. TCRdb processed the 5' RACE reads anew with MiXCR; each CDR3 protein has one entry. Of around 780,000 distinct CDR3 sequences listed, around 50% were seen once; the top ten hold around 24%. Study results and caveats: Age showed a roughly linear inverse relationship with TCR beta diversity per million T cells.

The V end lost 6 bases, the J end lost 0 bases, and 11 bases lay between the germline ends. The germline V gene has CDR1 MNHEY and CDR2 SMNVEV (reference sequence). The CDR3 extends over 14 amino acids. This clonotype originated in a man in his forties or fifties in good health. Material for sequencing was blood. The gene calls are TRBV27 and TRBJ1-2, with a weak D call TRBD1 (5 bases). The chain's CDR3 is CASRGTESNYGYTF. CDR3 nucleotides: TGTGCCAGCAGGGGGACCGAATCTAACTATGGCTACACCTTC.